The 23 T cell receptor beta chains listed next were all sequenced from one sample in a study of blood T cell repertoires in COVID-19. Produced via immunoSEQ multiplex PCR; TCRdb's table is partial and in-frame only. The table has 160,000 or so clones, more than 70% seen once; the top ten hold 15% to 20%. Sequencing input: PBMCs or T cells enriched from blood (not recorded which). These TCRs come from a man aged 55 to 69 who had recovered from COVID-19.

The chain links TRBV6-5 to TRBJ2-7, with 8 bases lining up with TRBD1. The trim removed 5 bases at V and 0 bases at J, leaving 6 bases unmatched. This CDR3 has 15 amino acids. The germline V gene encodes CDR1 MNHEY and CDR2 SVGAGI. The CDR3 DNA is TGTGCCAGCAGTCACCGGACAGGGATCTCCTACGAGCAGTACTTC. Translated, it gives CASSHRTGISYEQYF.

J is TRBJ2-5 and V is TRBV7-9; 8 bases are a match to TRBD1. The germline V gene encodes CDR1 SEHNR and CDR2 FQNEAQ (reference sequence). This CDR3 has 14 residues. Trimming at V came to 5 bases and at J to 4 bases, leaving 6 bases not matched to a gene. Here the CDR3 DNA reads TGTGCCAGCAGCATGGGGACAGGAGGAGAGACCCAGTACTTC. The encoded protein is CASSMGTGGETQYF.

This rearrangement joins TRBV5-6 to TRBJ1-2, with D perhaps TRBD1 (6 bases). Germline V gives CDR1 SGHDT, CDR2 YYEEEE. V lost 2 bases, J lost 0 bases, and 11 bases lay in between. This CDR3 has 15 amino acids. The CDR3 region has the DNA TGTGCCAGCAGCTTAGGACAGACCTCTAACTATGGCTACACCTTC. It encodes CASSLGQTSNYGYTF.

The rearrangement links TRBV28 to TRBJ1-4; the match to TRBD1 covers 7 bases. V shed 4 bases and J 13 bases; nucleotides not matched to a gene: 24. Germline CDR1 is MDHEN and CDR2 is SYDVKM. The CDR3 has 18 amino acids. The chain's CDR3 is CASSSPLDGGTDLFGLFF. CDR3 sequence (DNA): TGTGCCAGCAGTTCTCCCTTGGATGGGGGGACAGATCTTTTTGGACTGTTTTTT.

This chain joins TRBV19 and TRBJ2-5, with 9 bases fitting TRBD1. J lost 7 bases, V lost 6 bases, and 6 bases had no gene match. This CDR3 spans 13 amino acids. CDR1 is LNHDA and CDR2 is SQIVND in the germline V gene (reference sequence). CDR3 coding DNA: TGTGCCAGTAGGGGGGACAGGGAGATGACCCAGTACTTC. This encodes CASRGDREMTQYF.

The chain is built from TRBV18 and TRBJ2-3, with 7 positions matching TRBD1. The trim removed 5 bases at V and 0 bases at J, leaving 5 bases unmatched. The germline V gene has CDR1 KGHSH and CDR2 LQKENI. The CDR3 length is 15 residues. The CDR3 DNA follows: TGTGCCAGCTCAATGACAGGGCCTAGCACAGATACGCAGTATTTT. It translates to CASSMTGPSTDTQYF.

Only a few counts were recorded for this clone. This rearrangement joins TRBV2 to TRBJ2-5; 9 positions match TRBD2. This CDR3 comprises 15 residues. CDR1 SNHLY and CDR2 FYNNEI come from the germline V gene. Losses at the gene ends were 3 bases for V and 2 bases for J; bases not matched to a gene: 4. CDR3 amino acids: CASSDLAGFQETQYF. CDR3 sequence (DNA): TGTGCCAGCAGTGATCTAGCGGGGTTTCAAGAGACCCAGTACTTC.

The DNA for the CDR3 is TGTGCCAGCAGCGTAGGTCTAGCGGGAGACCTAGCCAAAAACATTCAGTACTTC. Translation: CASSVGLAGDLAKNIQYF. The chain joins TRBV9 to TRBJ2-4, with 10 bases matching TRBD2. The J segment lost 0 bases and the V segment lost 0 bases, leaving 6 bases of the junction unmatched. CDR1 SGDLS and CDR2 YYNGEE come from the germline V gene. This CDR3 region has 18 residues.

The gene calls are TRBV3-1 (or the pseudogene TRBV3-2) and TRBJ2-7; TRBD2 matches 7 bases. The CDR3 is 15 residues long. The junction had 12 bases not matched to a gene; V was cut back by 5 bases and J by 5 bases. Germline V gene sequence: CDR1 LGHDT, CDR2 YNNKEL (reference sequence). The CDR3 here is CASSAAGGRTDEQYF. Here the CDR3 DNA reads TGTGCCAGCAGCGCGGCCGGGGGGAGGACGGACGAGCAGTACTTC.

V usage is TRBV28 and J usage is TRBJ1-1, with D possibly being TRBD1 (6 bases). V was pared by 5 bases and J by 1 base, with 17 bases between. Germline V gives CDR1 MDHEN, CDR2 SYDVKM. This CDR3 is 16 amino acids long. The CDR3 coding sequence is TGTGCCAGCAGTCCACACAGGGACGAAAAGAACACTGAAGCTTTCTTT. Its translation: CASSPHRDEKNTEAFF. Full variable domain (remainder filled in from reference TRBV28 and TRBJ1-1): DVKVTQSSRYLVKRTGEKVFLECVQDMDHENMFWYRQDPGLGLRLIYFSYDVKMKEKGDIPEGYSVSREKKERFSLILESASTNQTSMYLCASSPHRDEKNTEAFFGQGTRLTVV.

This clone has just one count. The V and J genes are TRBV24-1 and TRBJ2-4; the match to TRBD1 covers 9 bases. Germline V gene lookup returns CDR1 KGHDR and CDR2 SFDVKD. The CDR3 spans 17 residues. Losses at the gene ends were 4 bases for V and 0 bases for J; bases not matched to a gene: 6. The CDR3 region is CATSDAGTGKAKNIQYF. The CDR3 region has the DNA TGTGCCACCAGTGACGCCGGGACAGGGAAAGCCAAAAACATTCAGTACTTC.

In the case of this clone: Other DNA sequences in the sample encode the same CDR3. The chain joins TRBV28 to TRBJ1-6; 9 nucleotides match TRBD1. The CDR3 totals 14 residues. The J segment lost 10 bases and the V segment lost 4 bases, leaving 5 bases of the junction unmatched. Germline V gene sequence: CDR1 MDHEN, CDR2 SYDVKM. The CDR3 nucleotides read TGTGCCAGCAGTTCGGGACAGGGTGGCTCACCCCTCCACTTT. Translation gives CASSSGQGGSPLHF.

This clone was recorded a few times. V gene TRBV28 combines with J gene TRBJ1-5; tentatively, D is TRBD1 (6 bases). Between the trimmed V and J ends, which lost 4 bases and 7 bases, there was a span of 17 bases. From germline, CDR1 is MDHEN and CDR2 SYDVKM. The CDR3 covers 15 residues. CDR3 nucleotide sequence: TGTGCCAGCAGTTCACCGCAGGGGATAGGGCAGCCCCAGCATTTT. Its translation: CASSSPQGIGQPQHF. Drawing the rest from reference TRBV28 and TRBJ1-5, the complete variable domain is DVKVTQSSRYLVKRTGEKVFLECVQDMDHENMFWYRQDPGLGLRLIYFSYDVKMKEKGDIPEGYSVSREKKERFSLILESASTNQTSMYLCASSSPQGIGQPQHFGDGTRLSIL.

The chain recombines TRBV4-1 with TRBJ2-5; 10 nucleotides align to TRBD1. With V trimmed by 4 bases and J by 8 bases, 7 bases remained unmatched. CDR3 size: 14 residues. The germline gives CDR1 MGHRA, CDR2 YSYEKL. The CDR3 DNA is TGCGCCAGCAGCCTCGATAGGACAGGGGGTACCCAGTACTTC. This encodes CASSLDRTGGTQYF.

The CDR3 sequence: CATSGGEYQETQYF. CDR3 in DNA: TGTGCCACCAGTGGGGGGGAGTACCAAGAGACCCAGTACTTC. The V call is TRBV24-1, the J call TRBJ2-5; D may be TRBD2 (6 bases). There are 14 residues in the CDR3. Germline V gene lookup returns CDR1 KGHDR and CDR2 SFDVKD. V dropped 5 bases and J dropped 0 bases, with 9 bases sitting between them.

The gene calls are TRBV18 and TRBJ2-2, with TRBD2 matching over 12 bases. The trim removed 3 bases at V and 0 bases at J, leaving 2 bases unmatched. This CDR3 comprises 17 residues. Germline CDR1 and CDR2: KGHSH and LQKENI. The chain's CDR3 is CASSPGTSGPNTGELFF. The CDR3 nucleotides are TGTGCCAGCTCACCGGGGACTAGCGGGCCGAACACCGGGGAGCTGTTTTTT.

This sequence joins TRBV7-2 and TRBJ2-5; TRBD1 is a possible D gene (5 bases). Germline V gene lookup returns CDR1 SGHTA and CDR2 FQGNSA. The CDR3 is 14 amino acids. Trimming pared 3 bases from V and 5 bases from J, leaving 13 bases between. In DNA, the CDR3 is TGTGCCAGCAGCTTTATCGCAGGGATTGAGACCCAGTACTTC. Residues: CASSFIAGIETQYF. Variable domain in full (rest from reference TRBV7-2 and TRBJ2-5): GAGVSQSPSNKVTEKGKDVELRCDPISGHTALYWYRQSLGQGLEFLIYFQGNSAPDKSGLPSDRFSAERTGGSVSTLTIQRTQQEDSAVYLCASSFIAGIETQYFGPGTRLLVL.

The gene calls are TRBV7-2 and TRBJ2-1; weak D call: TRBD1 (6 bases). There are 14 residues in the CDR3. In germline, CDR1 is SGHTA, CDR2 FQGNSA. The V gene lost 6 bases and the J gene lost 6 bases, with 15 bases spanning the gap. CDR3 bases: TGTGCCAGCAGTCAACAGGGTCGTGGCAATGAGCAGTTCTTC. Translating it yields CASSQQGRGNEQFF.

This chain joins TRBV2 and TRBJ1-3; D gene unclear. The V end was cut by 5 bases, the J end by 3 bases, with 14 bases between. The CDR3 consists of 15 residues. Germline assignment: CDR1 SNHLY and CDR2 FYNNEI. The CDR3 is CASSRSDSRGNTIYF. CDR3 nucleotide sequence: TGTGCCAGCAGTCGATCGGACTCGCGTGGAAACACCATATATTTT.

This chain uses TRBV27 with TRBJ2-7; 11 bases align to TRBD2. Germline V lookup: CDR1 MNHEY, CDR2 SMNVEV (reference sequence). This CDR3 has 13 residues. The trim removed 6 bases at V and 5 bases at J, leaving 3 bases unmatched. CDR3 sequence reads: CASRTSGSHEQYF. The CDR3 region has the DNA TGTGCCAGCAGAACTAGCGGGAGCCACGAGCAGTACTTC.

The chain employs TRBV2 and TRBJ1-1; 9 bases are a match to TRBD1. Per germline, CDR1 SNHLY and CDR2 FYNNEI. The V segment lost 1 base and the J segment 11 bases; nucleotides outside the gene matches: 5. The CDR3 consists of 13 residues. CDR3 DNA sequence: TGTGCCAGCAGTGAAGGAAGGACAGGGGTCGCTTTCTTT. Translating it yields CASSEGRTGVAFF.

The chain joins TRBV6-5 to TRBJ1-1; maybe TRBD1 (6 bases). V lost 6 bases and J 3 bases, leaving 14 bases between the germline ends. Germline CDR1 is MNHEY and CDR2 is SVGAGI. CDR3 size: 14 residues. DNA of the CDR3: TGTGCCAGCAGGAACAGGGCGGCGGACACTGAAGCTTTCTTT. Encoded protein: CASRNRAADTEAFF.

The chain is built from TRBV29-1 and TRBJ2-1; D remains ambiguous. The CDR3 is made up of 15 amino acids. From germline, CDR1 is SQVTM and CDR2 ANQGSEA. The germline V and J ends were trimmed by 6 bases and 4 bases, with 19 bases remaining between them. CDR3 coding DNA: TGCAGCGTACCTTCGTCCCAGTTATTTTACAATGAGCAGTTCTTC. Translated: CSVPSSQLFYNEQFF.